This TCR beta chain stems from a study of cytomegalovirus exposure and HLA in healthy donors. General study results and limits: Serostatus for CMV was the only available immune exposure information. When analyzed later, a missense DCLRE1C variant was found to be linked to TCR beta V- and J-gene trimming.

Turning to this clone: What it recognizes is unknown.

V was shortened by 4 bases and J by 11 bases, with 14 bases between the two germline ends. From germline, CDR1 is SNHLY and CDR2 FYNNEI. The CDR3 sequence is 12 residues long. A multiplex PCR was run with 60 Vbeta primers and 13 Jbeta primers. Original processing methods: Per a later analysis, the number of unique TCR beta chains was roughly 87 million, of which about 10 million were shared. TCRdb's table, derived via immunoSEQ multiplex PCR, lists solely in-frame clones and lacks some. The V and J calls and the clone size are those of that table, but D and trimming were determined from the DNA. The table lists about 210,000 clones, roughly 82% of them singletons.

Sequenced material: PBMCs. The chain joins TRBV2 to TRBJ1-1; unclear D gene. The receptor was derived from a man between 40 and 49 years old in good health and CMV-seropositive. The CDR3: CASSGTALEAFF. CDR3 bases: TGTGCCAGCAGTGGGACTGCGCTAGAGGCTTTCTTT.